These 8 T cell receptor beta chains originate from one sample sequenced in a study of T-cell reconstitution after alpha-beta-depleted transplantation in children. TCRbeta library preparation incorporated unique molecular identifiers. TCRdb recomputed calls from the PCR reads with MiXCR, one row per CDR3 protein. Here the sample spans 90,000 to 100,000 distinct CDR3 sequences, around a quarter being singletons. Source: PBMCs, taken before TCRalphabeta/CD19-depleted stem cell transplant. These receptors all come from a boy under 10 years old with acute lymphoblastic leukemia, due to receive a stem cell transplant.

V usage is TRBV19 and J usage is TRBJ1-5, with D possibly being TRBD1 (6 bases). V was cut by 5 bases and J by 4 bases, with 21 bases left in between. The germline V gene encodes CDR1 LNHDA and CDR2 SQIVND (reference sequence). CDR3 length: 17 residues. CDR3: CASSPRGANQGNQPQHF. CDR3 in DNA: TGTGCCAGTAGTCCACGGGGAGCCAACCAGGGGAATCAGCCCCAGCATTTT.

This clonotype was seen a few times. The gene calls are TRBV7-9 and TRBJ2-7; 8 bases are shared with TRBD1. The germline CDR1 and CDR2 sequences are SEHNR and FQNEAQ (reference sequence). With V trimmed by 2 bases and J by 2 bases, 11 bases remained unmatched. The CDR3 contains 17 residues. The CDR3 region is CASSLIRSGTGAYEQYF. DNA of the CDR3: TGTGCCAGCAGCTTAATACGTTCCGGGACAGGTGCCTACGAGCAGTACTTC.

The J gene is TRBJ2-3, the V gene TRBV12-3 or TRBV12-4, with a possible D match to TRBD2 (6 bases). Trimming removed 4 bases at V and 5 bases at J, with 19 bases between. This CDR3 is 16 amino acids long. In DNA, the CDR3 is TGTGCCAGCAGTTCCCCAGCGGAGGGGAAGGGAGATACGCAGTATTTT. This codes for CASSSPAEGKGDTQYF.

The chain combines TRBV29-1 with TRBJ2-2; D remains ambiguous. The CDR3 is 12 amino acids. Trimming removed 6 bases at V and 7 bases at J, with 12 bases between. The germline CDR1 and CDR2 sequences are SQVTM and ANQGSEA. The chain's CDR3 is CSVVSWGGELFF. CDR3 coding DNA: TGCAGCGTCGTCAGCTGGGGCGGGGAGCTGTTTTTT.

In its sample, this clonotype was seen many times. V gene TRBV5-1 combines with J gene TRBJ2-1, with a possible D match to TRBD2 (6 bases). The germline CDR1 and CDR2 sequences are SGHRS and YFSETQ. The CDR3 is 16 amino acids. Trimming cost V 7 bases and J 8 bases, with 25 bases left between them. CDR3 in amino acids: CASALYGGGVTDEQFF. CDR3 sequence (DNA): TGCGCCAGCGCTCTCTATGGCGGAGGGGTGACAGATGAGCAGTTCTTC.

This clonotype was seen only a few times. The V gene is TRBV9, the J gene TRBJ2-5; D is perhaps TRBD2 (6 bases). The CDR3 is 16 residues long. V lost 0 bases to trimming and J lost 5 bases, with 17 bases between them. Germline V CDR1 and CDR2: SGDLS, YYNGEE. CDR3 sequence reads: CASSVGSGGGAETQYF. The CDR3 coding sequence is TGTGCCAGCAGCGTAGGGTCTGGCGGAGGGGCCGAGACCCAGTACTTC. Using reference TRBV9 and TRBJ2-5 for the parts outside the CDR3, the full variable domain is DSGVTQTPKHLITATGQRVTLRCSPRSGDLSVYWYQQSLDQGLQFLIQYYNGEERAKGNILERFSAQQFPDLHSELNLSSLELGDSALYFCASSVGSGGGAETQYFGPGTRLLVL.

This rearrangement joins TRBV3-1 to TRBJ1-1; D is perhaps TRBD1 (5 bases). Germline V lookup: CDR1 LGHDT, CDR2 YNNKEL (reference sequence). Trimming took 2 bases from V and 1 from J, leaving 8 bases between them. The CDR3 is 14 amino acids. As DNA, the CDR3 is TGTGCCAGCAGCCAACGGGGACGGAACACTGAAGCTTTCTTT. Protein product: CASSQRGRNTEAFF.

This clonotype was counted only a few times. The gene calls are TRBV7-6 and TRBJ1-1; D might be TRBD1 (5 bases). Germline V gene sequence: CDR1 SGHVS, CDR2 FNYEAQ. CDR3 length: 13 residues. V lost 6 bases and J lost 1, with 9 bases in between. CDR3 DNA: TGTGCCAGCAGACAACAGGAGAACACTGAAGCTTTCTTT. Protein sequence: CASRQQENTEAFF.